This entry lists 19 T cell receptor beta chains sequenced from one sample in a study of T-cell reconstitution after alpha-beta-depleted transplantation in children. As it was prepared, the TCRbeta library received unique molecular identifiers. A single record per CDR3 protein comes from TCRdb applying MiXCR to the PCR reads. The sample shows fewer than 550,000 distinct CDR3 sequences, roughly 10% of them seen only once. Sequencing was performed on PBMCs, mostly from graft donor cells, taken 180 days after TCRalphabeta/CD19-depleted stem cell transplant. The receptors were sampled from a female patient aged 2 to 10 who had a stem cell transplant for aplastic anemia, so the T cells may come from the graft donor.

The chain combines TRBV24-1 with TRBJ1-4; TRBD1 might be the D (5 bases). CDR3 length equals 13 residues. Per germline, CDR1 KGHDR and CDR2 SFDVKD. Trimming stripped 8 bases from V and 5 bases from J, with 11 bases between. CDR3 coding DNA: TGTGCCACCATAGCAGGGTTCAATGAAAAACTGTTTTTT. Encoded protein: CATIAGFNEKLFF.

The table lists this clonotype with a few counts. The chain links TRBV6-6 to TRBJ2-3, with TRBD1 matching 7 bases. Germline trimming cut 5 bases from V and 10 bases from J; bases unmatched to any gene: 6. Germline assignment: CDR1 MNHNY and CDR2 SVGAGI (reference sequence). The CDR3 is made up of 12 amino acids. The CDR3 DNA follows: TGTGCCAGCAGTCCTGACAGGGTTTCGCAGTATTTT. Translation gives CASSPDRVSQYF.

The chain combines TRBV20-1 with TRBJ2-7; D is tentatively TRBD1 or TRBD2 (5 bases each). The CDR3 consists of 12 residues. The germline gives CDR1 DFQATT, CDR2 SNEGSKA (reference sequence). Trimming pared 1 base from V and 3 bases from J, leaving 7 bases between. The CDR3 reads CSARGGSYEQYF. Here the CDR3 DNA reads TGCAGTGCTAGAGGGGGGAGCTACGAGCAGTACTTC.

This clonotype was picked up a small number of times. The gene calls are TRBV27 and TRBJ1-2; 7 nucleotides agree with TRBD1. The length of the CDR3 is 17 residues. The germline V gene encodes CDR1 MNHEY and CDR2 SMNVEV (reference sequence). Unmatched junction bases numbered 9, after V lost 2 bases and J lost 0 bases. The CDR3, as DNA: TGTGCCAGCAGTTTAGTTTTGTCAGGGGGAACTAACTATGGCTACACCTTC. Amino acids: CASSLVLSGGTNYGYTF.

J is TRBJ1-1 and V is TRBV5-1; 11 bases are a match to TRBD1. CDR1 and CDR2 (germline): SGHRS, YFSETQ. The CDR3 runs to 22 residues. Unmatched junction bases numbered 21, after V lost 1 base and J lost 1 base. The CDR3, as DNA: TGCGCCAGCAGCTTGAGTATTTGGGACAGGGGGAAGCACGCCGGGGGGAACACTGAAGCTTTCTTT. Its protein is CASSLSIWDRGKHAGGNTEAFF.

The genes are TRBV6-5 and TRBJ1-6; no definite D call. Germline V lookup: CDR1 MNHEY, CDR2 SVGAGI. The CDR3 runs 13 residues. With 2 bases removed from V and 7 bases from J, the gap between germline ends came to 6 bases. CDR3: CASSYHGNSPLHF. The CDR3 DNA reads TGTGCCAGCAGTTACCACGGCAATTCACCCCTCCACTTT.

This clonotype has a handful of counts. The chain joins TRBV29-1 to TRBJ2-2, with D tentatively TRBD2 (7 bases). Germline V gene data show CDR1 as SQVTM and CDR2 as ANQGSEA. This CDR3 is built from 13 residues. Trimming stripped 3 bases from V and 7 bases from J, with 12 bases between. The CDR3 reads CSVDGGGVGELFF. The DNA for the CDR3 is TGCAGCGTTGACGGAGGGGGGGTCGGGGAGCTGTTTTTT.

In its sample, this clonotype was seen many times. The gene calls are TRBV7-2 and TRBJ1-2; TRBD1 matches 9 bases. Germline-derived CDR1 and CDR2 are SGHTA and FQGNSA. With V trimmed by 2 bases and J by 6 bases, 4 bases remained unmatched. The CDR3 is made up of 14 amino acids. Written as DNA, the CDR3 is TGTGCCAGCAGCTTAACGGGGACAGGGAATGGCTACACCTTC. Protein sequence: CASSLTGTGNGYTF. The variable domain in full, completed from reference TRBV7-2 and TRBJ1-2, reads GAGVSQSPSNKVTEKGKDVELRCDPISGHTALYWYRQSLGQGLEFLIYFQGNSAPDKSGLPSDRFSAERTGGSVSTLTIQRTQQEDSAVYLCASSLTGTGNGYTFGSGTRLTVV.

This chain links TRBV28 with TRBJ2-7; 9 bases agree with TRBD2. Unmatched junction bases numbered 7, after V lost 8 bases and J lost 5 bases. Germline CDR1 is MDHEN and CDR2 is SYDVKM. The CDR3 length is 13 residues. CDR3 loop: CASRIAGAHEQYF. The CDR3, as DNA: TGTGCCAGCCGGATAGCGGGAGCCCACGAGCAGTACTTC.

This clonotype was found many times. This chain joins TRBV12-3 or TRBV12-4 and TRBJ1-1, with 9 bases matching TRBD1. The CDR3 covers 15 residues. The J segment lost 5 bases and the V segment lost 4 bases, leaving 8 bases of the junction unmatched. The CDR3 region is CASSSQTGGRTEAFF. CDR3 DNA: TGTGCCAGCAGTTCACAGACAGGGGGGAGGACTGAAGCTTTCTTT.

The gene calls are TRBV20-1 and TRBJ2-4, with D tentatively TRBD2 (5 bases). This CDR3 contains 14 residues. CDR1 and CDR2 (germline): DFQATT, SNEGSKA (reference sequence). Trimming left V 5 bases short and J 2 bases short, with 13 bases between. The DNA for the CDR3 is TGCAGTGCTCCTACCCCGGGGACCAAAAACATTCAGTACTTC. It yields the protein CSAPTPGTKNIQYF.

The V gene is TRBV11-2, the J gene TRBJ2-5; 12 bases line up with TRBD1. CDR1 and CDR2 (germline): SGHAT, FQNNGV. The junction had 2 bases not matched to a gene; V was cut back by 4 bases and J by 2 bases. CDR3 length: 15 residues. Here the CDR3 DNA reads TGTGCCAGCAGCTGGGGACAGGGGGCTCAAGAGACCCAGTACTTC. Residues: CASSWGQGAQETQYF.

This clonotype occurred a few times. The V call is TRBV5-5, the J call TRBJ2-1, with TRBD1 as a possible D gene (6 bases). Germline values: CDR1 SGHKS, CDR2 YYEKEE (reference sequence). The CDR3 is made up of 16 amino acids. With 0 bases removed from V and 10 bases from J, the gap between germline ends came to 20 bases. CDR3 sequence: CASSLERFIRDIEQFF. For the CDR3, the DNA is TGTGCCAGCAGCTTGGAACGTTTCATCAGGGACATCGAGCAGTTCTTC.

In its sample, this clonotype was seen many times. This chain links TRBV29-1 with TRBJ2-7; TRBD1 or TRBD2 may be the D gene (5 bases each). Deletions cut 0 bases from V and 0 bases from J, with 18 bases between. The CDR3 has 17 amino acids. Germline lookup yields CDR1 SQVTM and CDR2 ANQGSEA. CDR3: CSVEDIVPGRSSYEQYV. CDR3 nucleotides: TGCAGCGTTGAAGATATAGTCCCGGGACGAAGCTCCTACGAGCAGTACGTC.

V and J are TRBV6-1 and TRBJ2-7; D tentatively fits TRBD1 or TRBD2 (5 bases each). The CDR3 runs to 14 residues. V dropped 4 bases and J dropped 5 bases, with 15 bases sitting between them. From germline, CDR1 is MNHNS and CDR2 SASEGT. The CDR3 loop reads CASSGGLGVHEQYF. In DNA, the CDR3 is TGTGCCAGCAGTGGAGGGTTGGGGGTCCACGAGCAGTACTTC.

Turning to this clonotype: Sequence at one end of the junction differs from germline and may be a read error. The rearrangement uses TRBV5-5 and TRBJ2-6, with D perhaps TRBD1 or TRBD2 (5 bases each). The CDR3 is made up of 17 amino acids. Germline V gene data show CDR1 as SGHKS and CDR2 as YYEKEE (reference sequence). CDR3 loop: CASSTGPLGSGADVLTF. DNA of the CDR3: TGTGCCAGCAGCACGGGACCGCTCGGCTCTGGGGCCGACGTCCTGACTTTC.

The chain combines TRBV29-1 with TRBJ2-7; D may be TRBD2 (6 bases). V was pared by 1 base and J by 0 bases, with 19 bases between. Germline-derived CDR1 and CDR2 are SQVTM and ANQGSEA. The CDR3 runs 17 residues. The DNA for the CDR3 is TGCAGCGTTGAAGTCCCCACTAAGGACTACCTCTCCTACGAGCAGTACTTC. This gives the protein CSVEVPTKDYLSYEQYF.

This clonotype occurred many times. The chain uses TRBV20-1 and TRBJ2-3, with D possibly being TRBD2 (5 bases). The CDR3 is 15 residues long. Trimming cost V 3 bases and J 5 bases, with 18 bases left between them. Germline assignment: CDR1 DFQATT and CDR2 SNEGSKA (reference sequence). In DNA, the CDR3 is TGCAGTGCTAGGAGTTGGAGCACGGCGGGAGATACGCAGTATTTT. Protein: CSARSWSTAGDTQYF.

This clonotype was recorded many times. This chain joins TRBV21-1 and TRBJ1-1. TRBV21-1 is described as a pseudogene. The CDR3 extends over 12 amino acids. The CDR3 spells CASSKKTAEAFF. The DNA of the CDR3 is TGTGCCAGCAGCAAAAAAACAGCTGAAGCTTTCTTT.